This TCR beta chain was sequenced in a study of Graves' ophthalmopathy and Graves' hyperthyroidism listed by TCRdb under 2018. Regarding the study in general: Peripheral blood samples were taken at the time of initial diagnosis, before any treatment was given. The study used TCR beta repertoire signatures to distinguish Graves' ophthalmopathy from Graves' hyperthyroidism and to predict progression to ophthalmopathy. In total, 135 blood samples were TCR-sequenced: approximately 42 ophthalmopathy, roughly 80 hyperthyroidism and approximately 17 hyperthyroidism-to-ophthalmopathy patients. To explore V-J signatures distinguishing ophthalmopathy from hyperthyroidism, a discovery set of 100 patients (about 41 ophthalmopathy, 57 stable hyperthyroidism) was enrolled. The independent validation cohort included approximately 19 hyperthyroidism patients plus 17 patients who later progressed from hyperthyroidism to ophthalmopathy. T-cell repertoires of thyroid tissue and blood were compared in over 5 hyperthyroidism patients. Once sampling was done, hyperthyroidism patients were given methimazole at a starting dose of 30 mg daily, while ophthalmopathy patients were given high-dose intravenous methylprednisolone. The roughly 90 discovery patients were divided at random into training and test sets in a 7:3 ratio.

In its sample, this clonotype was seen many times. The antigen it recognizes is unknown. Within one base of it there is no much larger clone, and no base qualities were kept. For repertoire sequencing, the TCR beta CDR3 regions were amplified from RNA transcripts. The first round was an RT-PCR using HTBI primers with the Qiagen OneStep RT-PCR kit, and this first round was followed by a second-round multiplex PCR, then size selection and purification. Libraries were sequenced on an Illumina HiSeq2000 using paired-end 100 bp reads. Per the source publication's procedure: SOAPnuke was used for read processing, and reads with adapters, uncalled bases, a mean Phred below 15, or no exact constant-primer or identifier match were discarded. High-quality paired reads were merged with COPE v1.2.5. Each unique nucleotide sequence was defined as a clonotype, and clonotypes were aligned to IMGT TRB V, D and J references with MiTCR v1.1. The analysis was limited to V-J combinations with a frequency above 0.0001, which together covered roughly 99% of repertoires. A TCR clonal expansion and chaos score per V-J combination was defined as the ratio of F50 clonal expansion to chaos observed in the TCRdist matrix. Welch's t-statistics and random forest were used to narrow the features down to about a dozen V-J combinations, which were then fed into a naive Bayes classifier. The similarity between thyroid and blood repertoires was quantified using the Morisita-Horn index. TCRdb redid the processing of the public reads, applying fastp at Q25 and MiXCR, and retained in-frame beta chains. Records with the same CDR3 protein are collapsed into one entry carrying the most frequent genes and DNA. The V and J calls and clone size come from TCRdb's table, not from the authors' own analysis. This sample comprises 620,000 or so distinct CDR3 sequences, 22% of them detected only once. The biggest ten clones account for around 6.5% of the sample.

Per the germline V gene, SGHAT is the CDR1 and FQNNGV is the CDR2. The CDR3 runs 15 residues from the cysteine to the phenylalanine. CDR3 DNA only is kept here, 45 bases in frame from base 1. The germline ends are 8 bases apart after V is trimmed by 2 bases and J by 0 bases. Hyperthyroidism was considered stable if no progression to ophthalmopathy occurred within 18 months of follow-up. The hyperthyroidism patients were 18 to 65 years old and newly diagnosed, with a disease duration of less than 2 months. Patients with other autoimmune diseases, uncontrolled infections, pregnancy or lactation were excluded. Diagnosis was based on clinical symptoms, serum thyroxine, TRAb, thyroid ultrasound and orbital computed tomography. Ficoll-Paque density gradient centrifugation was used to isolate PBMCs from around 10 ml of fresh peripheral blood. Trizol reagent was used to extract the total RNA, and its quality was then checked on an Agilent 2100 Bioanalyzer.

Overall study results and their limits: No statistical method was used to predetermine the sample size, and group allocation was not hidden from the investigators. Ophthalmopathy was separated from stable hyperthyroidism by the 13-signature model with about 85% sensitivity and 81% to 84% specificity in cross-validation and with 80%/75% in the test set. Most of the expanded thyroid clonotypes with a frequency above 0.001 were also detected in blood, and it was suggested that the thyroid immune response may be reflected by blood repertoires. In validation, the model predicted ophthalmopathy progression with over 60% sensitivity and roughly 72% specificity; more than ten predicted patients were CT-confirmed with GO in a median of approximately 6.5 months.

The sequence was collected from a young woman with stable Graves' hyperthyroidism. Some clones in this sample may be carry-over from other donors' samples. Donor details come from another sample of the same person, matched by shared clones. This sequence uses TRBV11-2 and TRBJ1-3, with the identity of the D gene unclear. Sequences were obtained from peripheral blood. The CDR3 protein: CASSLSAVSGNTIYF. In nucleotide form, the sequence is TGTGCCAGCAGCTTATCCGCAGTCTCTGGAAACACCATATATTTT. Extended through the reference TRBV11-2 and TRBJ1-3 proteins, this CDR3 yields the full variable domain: EAGVAQSPRYKIIEKRQSVAFWCNPISGHATLYWYQQILGQGPKLLIQFQNNGVVDDSQLPKDRFSAERLKGVDSTLKIQPAKLEDSAVYLCASSLSAVSGNTIYFGEGSWLTVV.